These T cell receptor beta chains were read from a single sample in a study of cytotoxic CD8 clonotypes in ibrutinib-treated CLL. Libraries were prepared by immunoSEQ multiplex PCR; TCRdb keeps only in-frame clonotypes and omits some of them. The sample has about 140,000 clones; around 90% are singletons. Sequencing was performed on PBMCs, taken after 12 months of ibrutinib treatment. The receptors stem from a human donor with chronic lymphocytic leukemia. Each CDR3 is given with its conserved first and last residue. Fields, in order: J gene, clone size, V gene, D gene, CDR3 protein, CDR3 DNA. D genes are given only for firm matches. Clone size is not always given. Where it is, it says once, few, many or a class for expanded clones.

TRBJ1-4,.,TRBV29-1,TRBD1,CSVGTGLNEKLFF,TGCAGCGTCGGGACAGGGCTGAATGAAAAACTGTTTTTT
TRBJ2-1,.,TRBV14,TRBD1,CASSRDRTLNEQFF,TGTGCCAGCAGCCGGGACAGGACCCTCAATGAGCAGTTCTTC
TRBJ2-2,.,TRBV9,TRBD1,CASSAAGTGVSGELFF,TGTGCCAGCAGCGCCGCCGGGACAGGAGTATCCGGGGAGCTGTTTTTT
TRBJ2-7,.,TRBV7-9,TRBD1,CASSKSGQVLREQYF,TGTGCCAGCAGCAAATCCGGACAGGTCCTCCGCGAGCAGTACTTC
TRBJ1-2,.,TRBV5-6,TRBD1,CASSSSGGAYGYTF,TGTGCCAGCAGCTCCTCAGGGGGGGCCTATGGCTACACCTTC
TRBJ1-5,.,TRBV29-1,.,CSVREGLFSNQPQHF,TGCAGCGTCCGAGAAGGACTGTTTAGCAATCAGCCCCAGCATTTT
TRBJ1-2,.,TRBV2,TRBD1,CASSEDRAGGYTF,TGTGCCAGCAGCGAGGACAGGGCTGGCGGCTACACCTTC
TRBJ1-1,.,TRBV18,.,CASSPSDAEAFF,TGTGCCAGCTCACCTAGTGACGCTGAAGCTTTCTTT
TRBJ2-2,.,TRBV6-1,.,CASSDRGETGELFF,TGTGCCAGCAGTGACAGGGGAGAAACCGGGGAGCTGTTTTTT
TRBJ1-2,few,TRBV7-2,.,CASSLADNYGYTF,TGTGCCAGCAGCTTAGCGGATAACTATGGCTACACCTTC
TRBJ2-2,.,TRBV11-2,.,CASSLGLVDRAGELFF,TGTGCCAGCAGCTTAGGACTAGTGGATAGGGCCGGGGAGCTGTTTTTT
TRBJ2-1,.,TRBV6-1,.,CASSASGNQYNEQFF,TGTGCCAGCAGTGCGTCCGGGAACCAGTACAATGAGCAGTTCTTC
TRBJ2-5,.,TRBV7-2,.,CASSLALGSQETQYF,TGTGCCAGCAGCTTAGCGCTCGGTTCGCAAGAGACCCAGTACTTC
TRBJ2-3,.,TRBV13,.,CASSLGGVSVTQYF,TGTGCCAGCAGCTTAGGCGGGGTTAGTGTTACGCAGTATTTT
TRBJ2-6,.,TRBV9,TRBD1,CASSPGGAGANVLTF,TGTGCCAGCAGCCCAGGGGGCGCTGGGGCCAACGTCCTGACTTTC